The text below deals with one T cell receptor beta chain. Its antigen is unidentified. Generated by immunoSEQ multiplex PCR, the TCRdb table keeps only in-frame clones and is missing some. Of some 8,400 clones listed, around three quarters are singletons. The sample originates from a study of tumor-infiltrating lymphocytes in localized non-small cell lung cancer. Study-wide context: Tumor tissue and non-adjacent uninvolved lung came from each patient. Study-wide results and caveats: Immunotypes IM1 and IM2 had similar TCR-derived T-cell fractions. Only some patients had TCR sequencing, depending on available tissue. TCRbeta sequencing showed higher T cell infiltration in tumors than uninvolved lung.

V was shortened by 6 bases and J by 0 bases, with 12 bases between the two germline ends. The CDR3 sequence is 15 residues long. In germline, CDR1 is LNHDA, CDR2 SQIVND (reference sequence). Sequenced input: uninvolved lung tissue not adjacent to the tumor. This TCR came from a human donor with non-small cell lung cancer. This chain links TRBV19 with TRBJ2-1; possible D gene TRBD2, 6 bases. The chain's CDR3 is CASSNSGDSYNEQFF. The DNA for the CDR3 is TGTGCCAGTAGCAATAGCGGAGACTCCTACAATGAGCAGTTCTTC.